The 26 T cell receptor beta chains listed next were all sequenced from one sample in a study of blood T cell repertoires in COVID-19. The method was immunoSEQ multiplex PCR; TCRdb's version includes in-frame clones alone and lacks a portion of them. The sample lists some 200,000 clones; 65% to 90% were seen once. What was sequenced was peripheral blood. Every receptor here comes from an older man with acute or convalescent COVID-19.

The V and J genes are TRBV5-4 and TRBJ2-2; a possible D gene is TRBD2 (5 bases). The CDR3 is made up of 14 amino acids. Germline values: CDR1 SGHNT, CDR2 YYREEE (reference sequence). Trimming shortened V by 4 bases and J by 4 bases, and 11 bases separated the two germline ends. The CDR3 region has the DNA TGTGCCAGCAGCACATCTGCGGGCACCGGGGAGCTGTTTTTT. Its protein product is CASSTSAGTGELFF. Supplemented by reference TRBV5-4 and TRBJ2-2, the full variable domain reads ETGVTQSPTHLIKTRGQQVTLRCSSQSGHNTVSWYQQALGQGPQFIFQYYREEENGRGNFPPRFSGLQFPNYSSELNVNALELDDSALYLCASSTSAGTGELFFGEGSRLTVL.

The chain uses TRBV2 and TRBJ1-2, with D tentatively TRBD1 (6 bases). V lost 6 bases and J 6 bases, leaving 14 bases between the germline ends. In germline, CDR1 is SNHLY, CDR2 FYNNEI. CDR3 length: 13 residues. CDR3 bases: TGTGCCAGCAGCCTGACAGGACAGAATGGCTACACCTTC. This encodes CASSLTGQNGYTF.

J is TRBJ2-7 and V is TRBV28, with 9 positions matching TRBD2. V was clipped by 5 bases and J by 4 bases; unmatched bases: 9. Germline V gives CDR1 MDHEN, CDR2 SYDVKM. This CDR3 comprises 15 residues. The CDR3 bases are TGTGCCAGCAGTCCGGGGACTAGCCCCCCATACGAGCAGTACGTC. Its translation: CASSPGTSPPYEQYV.

This clone was detected many times. The genes are TRBV6-1 and TRBJ2-7; weak D call: TRBD2 (5 bases). Germline assignment: CDR1 MNHNS and CDR2 SASEGT. The length of the CDR3 is 14 residues. The V gene lost 0 bases and the J gene lost 7 bases, with 13 bases spanning the gap. Here the CDR3 DNA reads TGTGCCAGCAGTGAAGCGCCCGGGGTGGGAGAGCAGTACGTC. It codes for CASSEAPGVGEQYV.

The CDR3 here is CASSFGANTGELFF. In DNA form, the CDR3 reads TGTGCCAGCAGCTTCGGAGCGAACACCGGGGAGCTGTTTTTT. The chain combines TRBV11-3 with TRBJ2-2; D is uncertain. Trimming took off 3 bases at V and 0 bases at J, with 5 bases between the two ends. Germline assignment: CDR1 SGHNT and CDR2 YENEEA. The CDR3 is made up of 14 amino acids.

The rearrangement links TRBV11-3 to TRBJ2-5, with a tentative D call TRBD1 (6 bases). Germline lookup yields CDR1 SGHNT and CDR2 YENEEA. V lost 5 bases and J 2 bases, leaving 9 bases between the germline ends. This CDR3 has 13 residues. DNA for the CDR3: TGTGCCAGCAGCCACAGGGTACAAGAGACCCAGTACTTC. This codes for CASSHRVQETQYF. The full variable domain, with the rest looked up from reference TRBV11-3 and TRBJ2-5, is EAGVVQSPRYKIIEKKQPVAFWCNPISGHNTLYWYLQNLGQGPELLIRYENEEAVDDSQLPKDRFSAERLKGVDSTLKIQPAELGDSAVYLCASSHRVQETQYFGPGTRLLVL.

The chain joins TRBV7-9 to TRBJ2-2, with TRBD2 matching over 7 bases. CDR3 length: 15 amino acids. The germline V gene encodes CDR1 SEHNR and CDR2 FQNEAQ (reference sequence). V trimming: 7 bases; J trimming: 2 bases; junction bases outside the gene matches: 7. CDR3 nucleotide sequence: TGTGCCAGCAAAAGGCTAGCGGATAACACCGGGGAGCTGTTTTTT. This translates into CASKRLADNTGELFF.

The V call is TRBV14, the J call TRBJ1-6; TRBD1 matches at 12 bases. CDR1 and CDR2 from the germline V gene are SGHDN and FVKESK. The J segment lost 7 bases and the V segment lost 4 bases, leaving 14 bases of the junction unmatched. The CDR3 length is 19 residues. CDR3 sequence reads: CASSPRGGTGGYGNSPLHF. The CDR3 bases are TGTGCCAGCAGCCCGAGGGGCGGGACAGGGGGCTATGGAAATTCACCCCTCCACTTT.

With regard to this clone: A read error may produce the germline difference seen at one junction end. The gene calls are TRBV7-8 and TRBJ2-7, with 9 bases lining up with TRBD1. From germline, CDR1 is SGHVS and CDR2 FQNEAQ. The CDR3 is made up of 12 amino acids. Here the CDR3 DNA reads TGTGCCAGCAGCATACATACAGGGGGCGTATGGTTC. It specifies CASSIHTGGVWF.

The V and J genes are TRBV7-9 and TRBJ2-5, with 10 positions matching TRBD1. With V trimmed by 5 bases and J by 4 bases, 7 bases remained unmatched. This CDR3 is built from 15 residues. The germline CDR1 and CDR2 sequences are SEHNR and FQNEAQ (reference sequence). The CDR3 loop reads CASSRDRGVAETQYF. The DNA for the CDR3 is TGTGCCAGCAGCCGGGACAGGGGCGTTGCAGAGACCCAGTACTTC. Full variable domain (outside the CDR3, taken from reference TRBV7-9 and TRBJ2-5): DTGVSQNPRHKITKRGQNVTFRCDPISEHNRLYWYRQTLGQGPEFLTYFQNEAQLEKSRLLSDRFSAERPKGSFSTLEIQRTEQGDSAMYLCASSRDRGVAETQYFGPGTRLLVL.

The chain joins TRBV6-5 to TRBJ2-5; D perhaps matches TRBD2 (6 bases). The V gene's germline CDR1 is MNHEY and CDR2 SVGAGI. The CDR3 contains 14 residues. The germline V and J ends were trimmed by 6 bases and 11 bases, with 22 bases remaining between them. CDR3 coding DNA: TGTGCCAGCAGGGGATTCCCCCTCGGGAGTCGACAGTACTTC. Amino acid sequence: CASRGFPLGSRQYF.

The chain carries TRBV6-2 or TRBV6-3 and TRBJ2-7; D gene ambiguous. The CDR3 is 14 residues long. Germline-derived CDR1 and CDR2 are MNHEY and SVGEGT. Deletions cut 4 bases from V and 2 bases from J, with 12 bases between. The CDR3 sequence: CASSSSSVPYEQYV. The CDR3, as DNA: TGTGCCAGCAGTTCCTCCAGCGTCCCCTACGAGCAGTACGTC.

The chain has TRBV19 and TRBJ1-5; the D is unclear. Germline values: CDR1 LNHDA, CDR2 SQIVND (reference sequence). Trimming shortened V by 3 bases and J by 4 bases, and 13 bases separated the two germline ends. The CDR3 extends over 15 amino acids. CDR3 loop: CASSMALTSNQPQHF. The CDR3 DNA follows: TGTGCCAGTAGTATGGCCCTGACTTCTAATCAGCCCCAGCATTTT.

This clone was picked up one time. The rearrangement joins TRBV11-2 to TRBJ1-2, with D possibly being TRBD1 (5 bases). The ends were cut back, 5 bases at V and 0 bases at J, with 19 bases in the middle. Germline CDR1 SGHAT, CDR2 FQNNGV. This CDR3 is 17 amino acids long. The CDR3 loop is CASSISDSPSTNYGYTF. The CDR3 DNA sequence: TGTGCCAGCAGCATCTCCGACAGCCCCTCAACTAACTATGGCTACACCTTC.

The chain is built from TRBV28 and TRBJ1-2, with 9 nucleotides matching TRBD1. Germline V gene data show CDR1 as MDHEN and CDR2 as SYDVKM. The CDR3 has 13 amino acids. Trimming removed 2 bases from V and 6 bases from J; junction bases left unmatched: 1. The CDR3: CASSLGTGNGYTF. The CDR3 nucleotides read TGTGCCAGCAGTTTAGGGACAGGGAATGGCTACACCTTC.

The J gene is TRBJ2-1, the V gene TRBV5-6, with TRBD1 matching over 9 bases. CDR1 and CDR2 from the germline V gene are SGHDT and YYEEEE. V lost 2 bases and J lost 9; bases outside the gene matches: 6. The CDR3 is 14 amino acids. In nucleotides, the CDR3 is TGTGCCAGCAGCTTCGTACAGGGGGCCAGTGAGCAGTTCTTC. Translating gives CASSFVQGASEQFF.

This chain uses TRBV28 with TRBJ1-5; possibly TRBD1 for D (5 bases). This CDR3 region has 13 residues. Between the trimmed V and J ends, which lost 5 bases and 6 bases, there was a span of 11 bases. Per the germline V gene, CDR1 is MDHEN and CDR2 is SYDVKM. The CDR3 DNA follows: TGTGCCAGCAGTCTGGGGGGTACTCAGCCCCAGCATTTT. Translating gives CASSLGGTQPQHF.

The chain employs TRBV27 and TRBJ2-1, with D maybe TRBD1 (6 bases). Germline V gives CDR1 MNHEY, CDR2 SMNVEV (reference sequence). V was pared by 7 bases and J by 8 bases, with 18 bases between. The CDR3 contains 14 residues. CDR3 sequence reads: CASIDRNGAYEQFF. The CDR3 region has the DNA TGTGCCAGCATAGACAGGAATGGGGCATATGAGCAGTTCTTC.

This chain connects TRBV2 to TRBJ2-1; TRBD2 agrees at 7 bases. The V gene's germline CDR1 is SNHLY and CDR2 FYNNEI. Losses at the gene ends were 7 bases for V and 10 bases for J; bases not matched to a gene: 7. The CDR3 extends over 12 amino acids. This CDR3 reads CASMGREREQFF. In DNA form, the CDR3 reads TGTGCCAGCATGGGGCGGGAGAGGGAGCAGTTCTTC.

The chain recombines TRBV6-4 with TRBJ1-5; D remains unclear. CDR3 length: 13 amino acids. Germline CDR1 reads MRHNA; CDR2 reads SNTAGT. V lost 3 bases and J lost 11, with 14 bases in between. This CDR3 is CASSEQSGGTQHF. DNA of the CDR3: TGTGCCAGCAGTGAACAGTCGGGAGGGACCCAGCATTTT.

The chain links TRBV27 to TRBJ2-5; TRBD2 is a possible D gene (6 bases). The germline gives CDR1 MNHEY, CDR2 SMNVEV (reference sequence). V dropped 6 bases and J dropped 5 bases, with 13 bases sitting between them. The CDR3 runs 13 residues. The CDR3 is CASSFFGGETQYF. CDR3 bases: TGTGCCAGCAGCTTCTTTGGGGGGGAGACCCAGTACTTC.

The chain carries TRBV30 and TRBJ1-2; possible D gene TRBD1, 5 bases. CDR1 GTSNPN and CDR2 SVGIG come from the germline V gene (reference sequence). This CDR3 has 12 residues. Trimming removed 4 bases from V and 4 bases from J, with 10 bases in between. In DNA, the CDR3 is TGTGCCTGGAATCAGGGCCCCTATGGCTACACCTTC. It is translated as CAWNQGPYGYTF. The variable domain in full, with the rest retrieved from reference TRBV30 and TRBJ1-2, is SQTIHQWPATLVQPVGSPLSLECTVEGTSNPNLYWYRQAAGRGLQLLFYSVGIGQISSEVPQNLSASRPQDRQFILSSKKLLLSDSGFYLCAWNQGPYGYTFGSGTRLTVV.

J is TRBJ2-3 and V is TRBV19; 12 nucleotides line up with TRBD1. Trimming at V came to 3 bases and at J to 1 base, leaving 11 bases not matched to a gene. The germline CDR1 and CDR2 sequences are LNHDA and SQIVND (reference sequence). There are 19 residues in the CDR3. CDR3 loop: CASSMGQGAASAGTDTQYF. The CDR3 DNA follows: TGTGCCAGTAGTATGGGACAGGGGGCTGCTAGCGCGGGCACAGATACGCAGTATTTT.

The chain links TRBV28 to TRBJ2-3, with TRBD2 matching over 13 bases. V was pared by 6 bases and J by 3 bases, with 6 bases of the junction left unmatched. CDR3 length: 16 residues. Germline CDR1 reads MDHEN; CDR2 reads SYDVKM. The CDR3, as DNA: TGTGCCAGCAGCCGGACTAGCGGGAGCAATACAGATACGCAGTATTTT. The encoded protein is CASSRTSGSNTDTQYF. Full variable domain (rest looked up from reference TRBV28 and TRBJ2-3): DVKVTQSSRYLVKRTGEKVFLECVQDMDHENMFWYRQDPGLGLRLIYFSYDVKMKEKGDIPEGYSVSREKKERFSLILESASTNQTSMYLCASSRTSGSNTDTQYFGPGTRLTVL.

The chain uses TRBV4-1 and TRBJ2-7; 8 bases agree with TRBD2. J was trimmed by 6 bases and V by 0 bases; bases with no gene match: 16. The CDR3 contains 18 residues. Germline V lookup: CDR1 MGHRA, CDR2 YSYEKL. As DNA, the CDR3 is TGCGCCAGCAGCCAAGAAGGTAGCGGGGCCCTACTTGGGGGCGAGCAGTACTTC. Translated: CASSQEGSGALLGGEQYF.

The sample holds one count of this clone. This sequence joins TRBV5-1 and TRBJ1-2, with D tentatively TRBD1 (6 bases). Trimming pared 2 bases from V and 4 bases from J, leaving 15 bases between. The CDR3 length is 15 residues. The V gene's germline CDR1 is SGHRS and CDR2 YFSETQ. The CDR3 DNA follows: TGCGCCAGCAGCTTTCCAGGGGCAGAGGTCTATGGCTACACCTTC. Residues: CASSFPGAEVYGYTF.